These T cell receptor beta chains were read from a single sample in a study of Ad26.COV2.S vaccination and SARS-CoV-2 variants. The repertoire was sequenced with immunoSEQ multiplex PCR; TCRdb's copy has only in-frame clones and lacks some. There are 350,000 to 450,000 clones in the sample; about nine tenths occur only once, and about 1.9% lies in the top ten. Sequencing was performed on peripheral blood, taken in a trial of Ad26.COV2.S vaccine versus placebo. These TCRs come from a person between 18 and 60 years old who received the Ad26.COV2.S COVID-19 vaccine or a placebo. The CDR3 runs from the conserved cysteine through the conserved F or W. Fields, in order: V gene, clone size, J gene, D gene, CDR3 protein, CDR3 DNA. The D gene is left open where the match is weak. Clone size is given for some rows only: seen once, a few or many times, or a class if the clone is expanded.

TRBV14	.	TRBJ2-2	TRBD2	CASSQAGRGRELFF	TGTGCCAGCAGCCAAGCCGGGAGGGGCCGGGAGCTGTTTTTT
TRBV28	.	TRBJ1-2	.	CASRLTGYGYTF	TGTGCCAGCAGACTAACAGGATATGGCTACACCTTC
TRBV5-1	.	TRBJ2-5	.	CASSLAGETQYF	TGCGCCAGCAGCTTGGCCGGGGAGACCCAGTACTTC
TRBV15	few	TRBJ2-2	TRBD2	CATSRGGTSNLGELFF	TGTGCCACCAGCAGAGGTGGGACTAGCAATCTCGGGGAGCTGTTTTTT
TRBV6-5	few	TRBJ2-1	TRBD1	CASSQGQGGYNEQFF	TGTGCCAGCAGTCAGGGACAGGGGGGATACAATGAGCAGTTCTTC
TRBV27	.	TRBJ2-2	TRBD2	CASSLASIRLAGGPHTGELFF	TGTGCCAGCAGTTTAGCCTCGATTCGACTAGCGGGAGGGCCGCACACCGGGGAGCTGTTTTTT
TRBV2	.	TRBJ2-7	.	CASGDVTYEQYF	TGTGCCAGCGGGGACGTGACCTACGAGCAGTACTTC
TRBV15	.	TRBJ2-7	.	CATSRGAQTVLPYEQYF	TGTGCCACCAGCAGAGGGGCCCAGACAGTATTGCCCTACGAGCAGTACTTC
TRBV10-2	.	TRBJ1-2	.	CASSDRAYGYTF	TGCGCCAGCAGTGACAGGGCCTATGGCTACACCTTC
TRBV3-1/TRBV3-2	.	TRBJ2-7	.	CASSLVGDEQYF	TGTGCCAGCAGCCTGGTGGGGGACGAGCAGTACTTC
TRBV5-1	.	TRBJ2-1	.	CASSATSGFDEQFF	TGCGCCAGCAGCGCCACCTCAGGGTTCGATGAGCAGTTCTTC
TRBV6-5	.	TRBJ2-7	.	CASNLPGYEQYF	TGTGCCAGCAATTTACCAGGGTACGAGCAGTACTTC
TRBV27	once	TRBJ2-1	.	CASTSGVPRSYNEQFF	TGTGCCAGCACCTCCGGAGTTCCCCGCTCCTACAATGAGCAGTTCTTC
TRBV7-9	.	TRBJ1-1	.	CASSFGQSNTEAFF	TGTGCCAGCAGCTTTGGACAGTCGAACACTGAAGCTTTCTTT
TRBV18	.	TRBJ1-5	TRBD1	CASSPDRYQPQHF	TGTGCCAGCTCACCGGACAGGTATCAGCCCCAGCATTTT
TRBV30	many	TRBJ1-5	.	CAWSAGTYLNQPQHF	TGTGCCTGGAGCGCCGGGACTTATCTGAATCAGCCCCAGCATTTT
TRBV7-2	.	TRBJ2-1	TRBD2	CASSLYPLAGDRSYNEQFF	TGTGCCAGCAGCCTATACCCACTAGCGGGAGATCGGTCCTACAATGAGCAGTTCTTC
TRBV2	.	TRBJ2-1	TRBD1	CASSAGQGAAGEQFF	TGTGCCAGCAGTGCCGGGCAGGGGGCTGCAGGTGAGCAGTTCTTC
TRBV19	.	TRBJ2-1	TRBD1	CASSMPTFRGNEQFF	TGTGCCAGTAGTATGCCAACCTTCAGGGGGAATGAGCAGTTCTTC
TRBV2	.	TRBJ2-3	.	CASSGRRSTDTQYF	TGTGCCAGCAGTGGAAGGCGTTCCACAGATACGCAGTATTTT
TRBV10-3	.	TRBJ2-2	TRBD2	CAISEASGRATGELFF	TGTGCCATCAGTGAGGCTAGCGGGAGGGCCACCGGGGAGCTGTTTTTT
TRBV6-1	.	TRBJ1-5	.	CASSEDRGREKPQHF	TGTGCCAGCAGTGAAGATAGGGGCAGGGAAAAGCCCCAGCATTTT
TRBV16	.	TRBJ2-3	TRBD2	CASTVRKGTSGTDTQYF	TGTGCCAGCACCGTCAGGAAGGGGACTAGCGGGACAGATACGCAGTATTTT
TRBV6-5	few	TRBJ2-7	.	CATKYTGSSYEQYF	TGTGCGACAAAGTACACAGGGAGCTCCTACGAGCAGTACTTC
TRBV4-3	.	TRBJ2-3	.	CASSQDGTRSSTDTQYF	TGCGCCAGCAGCCAAGATGGCACTCGCTCTAGCACAGATACGCAGTATTTT
TRBV5-1	.	TRBJ2-1	TRBD2	CASSWGSSGSNNEQFF	TGCGCCAGCAGCTGGGGCTCTAGCGGGAGCAACAATGAGCAGTTCTTC
TRBV11-2	.	TRBJ2-1	.	CASSSLLVPYNEQFF	TGTGCCAGCAGCTCCCTCCTAGTGCCCTACAATGAGCAGTTCTTC
TRBV4-1	.	TRBJ1-2	TRBD1	CASSPSRQGGYGYTF	TGCGCCAGCAGCCCCTCCCGACAGGGAGGCTATGGCTACACCTTC
TRBV9	.	TRBJ2-3	TRBD2	CASSSGTSDTDTQYF	TGTGCCAGCAGCTCCGGGACTAGCGACACAGATACGCAGTATTTT
TRBV6-1	once	TRBJ2-7	.	CASSEGTSQYF	TGTGCCAGCAGTGAAGGGACATCCCAGTACTTC
TRBV11-2	.	TRBJ2-7	TRBD1	CASSEDRGSSYEQYF	TGTGCCAGCAGCGAGGACAGGGGAAGCTCCTACGAGCAGTACTTC
TRBV12-3/TRBV12-4	.	TRBJ1-1	.	CASRPENTEAFF	TGTGCCAGCAGGCCGGAGAACACTGAAGCTTTCTTT
TRBV9	once	TRBJ1-3	.	CASSVGWGDSGNTIYF	TGTGCCAGCAGCGTAGGTTGGGGAGACTCTGGAAACACCATATATTTT
TRBV5-6	.	TRBJ2-7	.	CASSWGGISSYEQYF	TGTGCCAGCAGCTGGGGGGGCATCAGCTCCTACGAGCAGTACTTC
TRBV18	.	TRBJ2-7	TRBD2	CASSPTAGGSEQYF	TGTGCCAGCTCACCGACAGCGGGAGGGTCCGAGCAGTACTTC
TRBV7-2	once	TRBJ2-5	.	CASSHAETQYF	TGTGCCAGCAGCCACGCCGAGACCCAGTACTTC
TRBV5-1	few	TRBJ1-1	.	CASSPGTAKNTEAFF	TGCGCCAGCAGCCCCGGGACTGCCAAGAACACTGAAGCTTTCTTT
TRBV4-3	.	TRBJ2-1	.	CASSQWQATYNEQFF	TGCGCCAGCAGCCAGTGGCAGGCTACCTACAATGAGCAGTTCTTC
TRBV3-1/TRBV3-2	.	TRBJ2-5	TRBD2	CASSQVSRLAGEETQYF	TGTGCCAGCAGCCAAGTAAGCCGACTAGCGGGAGAAGAGACCCAGTACTTC
TRBV7-8	.	TRBJ2-5	.	CASSFGTPQETQYF	TGTGCCAGCAGCTTCGGGACTCCGCAAGAGACCCAGTACTTC
TRBV13	.	TRBJ1-1	.	CASSLEGVGNTEAFF	TGTGCCAGCAGCTTAGAGGGGGTAGGGAACACTGAAGCTTTCTTT
TRBV18	.	TRBJ2-2	.	CASSPAPMSNTGELFF	TGTGCCAGCTCACCGGCGCCGATGTCGAACACCGGGGAGCTGTTTTTT
TRBV6-5	.	TRBJ1-2	.	CASSLGTADGYTF	TGTGCCAGCAGCCTCGGGACCGCAGATGGCTACACCTTC
TRBV25-1	.	TRBJ2-1	TRBD2	CASSDGGYNEQFF	TGTGCCAGCAGTGACGGGGGGTACAATGAGCAGTTCTTC
TRBV6-6	.	TRBJ1-2	.	CASSLGANYGYTF	TGTGCCAGCAGTTTAGGAGCTAACTATGGCTACACCTTC
TRBV4-1	few	TRBJ1-2	.	CASSQHAGYGYTF	TGCGCCAGCAGCCAGCACGCAGGGTATGGCTACACCTTC
TRBV4-1	once	TRBJ1-4	TRBD1	CASSQGDSPNEKLFF	TGCGCCAGCAGCCAAGGGGACAGTCCTAATGAAAAACTGTTTTTT
TRBV30	.	TRBJ1-3	.	CAWSVPGNTIYF	TGTGCCTGGAGTGTACCTGGAAACACCATATATTTT
TRBV5-5	.	TRBJ2-1	TRBD2	CASSLQGGRPREQFF	TGTGCCAGCAGCTTGCAGGGCGGGAGGCCCCGGGAGCAGTTCTTC
TRBV2	few	TRBJ2-7	.	CASSDRQDGSYEQYF	TGTGCCAGCAGTGACCGACAGGACGGGTCCTACGAGCAGTACTTC
TRBV5-6	.	TRBJ2-7	.	CASSLVGLASEQYF	TGTGCCAGCAGCTTGGTTGGGCTAGCTTCTGAGCAGTACTTC
TRBV10-1	.	TRBJ2-1	.	CASSESRAAGPYNEQFF	TGCGCCAGCAGTGAGTCCCGGGCGGCGGGACCATACAATGAGCAGTTCTTC
TRBV5-1	.	TRBJ2-3	TRBD1	CASSWGDRGTDTQYF	TGCGCCAGCAGCTGGGGGGACAGGGGCACAGATACGCAGTATTTT
TRBV28	.	TRBJ2-3	.	CASSLVVKTPTDTQYF	TGTGCCAGCAGTTTGGTGGTGAAGACGCCCACAGATACGCAGTATTTT
TRBV6-2/TRBV6-3	once	TRBJ1-2	TRBD1	CASSAQGARYGYTF	TGTGCCAGCAGTGCTCAGGGGGCCCGTTATGGCTACACCTTC